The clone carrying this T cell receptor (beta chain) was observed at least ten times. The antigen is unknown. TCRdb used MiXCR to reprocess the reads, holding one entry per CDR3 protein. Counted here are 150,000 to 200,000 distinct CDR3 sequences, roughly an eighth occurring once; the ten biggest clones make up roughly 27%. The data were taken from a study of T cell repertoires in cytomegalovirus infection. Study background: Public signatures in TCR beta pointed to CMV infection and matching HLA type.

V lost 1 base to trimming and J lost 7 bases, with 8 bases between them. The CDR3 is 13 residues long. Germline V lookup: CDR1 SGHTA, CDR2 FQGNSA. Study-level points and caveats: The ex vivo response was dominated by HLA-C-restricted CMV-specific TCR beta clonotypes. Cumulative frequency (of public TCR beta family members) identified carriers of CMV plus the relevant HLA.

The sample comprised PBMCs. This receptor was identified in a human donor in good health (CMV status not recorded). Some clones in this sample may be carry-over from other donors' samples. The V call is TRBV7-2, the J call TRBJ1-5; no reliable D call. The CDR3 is CASSLGRLQPQHF. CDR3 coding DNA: TGTGCCAGCAGCTTAGGCCGGTTGCAGCCCCAGCATTTT.